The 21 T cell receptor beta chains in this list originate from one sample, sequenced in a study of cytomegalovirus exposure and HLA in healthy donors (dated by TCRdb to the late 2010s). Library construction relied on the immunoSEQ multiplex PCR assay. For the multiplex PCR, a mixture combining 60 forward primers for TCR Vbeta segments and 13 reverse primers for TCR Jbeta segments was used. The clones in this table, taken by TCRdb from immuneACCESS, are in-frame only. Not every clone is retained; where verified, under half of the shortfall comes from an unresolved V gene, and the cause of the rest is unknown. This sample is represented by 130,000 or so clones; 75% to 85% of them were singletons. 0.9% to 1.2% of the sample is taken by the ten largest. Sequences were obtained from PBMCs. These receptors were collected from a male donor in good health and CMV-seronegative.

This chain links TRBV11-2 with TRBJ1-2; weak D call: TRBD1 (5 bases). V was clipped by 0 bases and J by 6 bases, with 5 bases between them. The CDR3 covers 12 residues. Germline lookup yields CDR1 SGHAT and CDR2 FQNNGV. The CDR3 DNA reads TGTGCCAGCAGCTTAGAAGGGGATGGCTACACCTTC. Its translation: CASSLEGDGYTF.

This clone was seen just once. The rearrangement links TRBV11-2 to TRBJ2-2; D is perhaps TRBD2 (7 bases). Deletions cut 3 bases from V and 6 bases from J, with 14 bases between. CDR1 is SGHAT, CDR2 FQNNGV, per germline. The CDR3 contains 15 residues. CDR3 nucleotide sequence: TGTGCCAGCAGCTTGAGGGGGGGCCCCGCCGGGGAGCTGTTTTTT. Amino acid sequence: CASSLRGGPAGELFF.

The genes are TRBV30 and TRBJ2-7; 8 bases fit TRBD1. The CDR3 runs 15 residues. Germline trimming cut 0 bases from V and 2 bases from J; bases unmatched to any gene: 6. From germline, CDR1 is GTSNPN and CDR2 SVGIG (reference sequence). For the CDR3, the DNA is TGTGCCTGGAGTGTACGGGACAGGAGAACCTACGAGCAGTACTTC. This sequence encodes CAWSVRDRRTYEQYF. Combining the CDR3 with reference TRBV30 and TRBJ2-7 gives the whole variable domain SQTIHQWPATLVQPVGSPLSLECTVEGTSNPNLYWYRQAAGRGLQLLFYSVGIGQISSEVPQNLSASRPQDRQFILSSKKLLLSDSGFYLCAWSVRDRRTYEQYFGPGTRLTVT.

This CDR3 is CASSIQGSPGANVLTF. CDR3 nucleotides: TGTGCCAGTAGTATCCAGGGGAGTCCTGGGGCCAACGTCCTGACTTTC. The rearrangement links TRBV19 to TRBJ2-6; D perhaps matches TRBD1 (6 bases). V was pared by 3 bases and J by 2 bases, with 11 bases between. Germline loops: CDR1 LNHDA, CDR2 SQIVND (reference sequence). The CDR3 is 16 amino acids.

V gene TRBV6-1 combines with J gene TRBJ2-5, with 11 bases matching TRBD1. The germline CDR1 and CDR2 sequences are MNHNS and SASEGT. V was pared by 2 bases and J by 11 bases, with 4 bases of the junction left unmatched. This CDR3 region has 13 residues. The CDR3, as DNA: TGTGCCAGCAGTGAAAGGGGACAGGGGGAGCAGTACTTC. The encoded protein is CASSERGQGEQYF.

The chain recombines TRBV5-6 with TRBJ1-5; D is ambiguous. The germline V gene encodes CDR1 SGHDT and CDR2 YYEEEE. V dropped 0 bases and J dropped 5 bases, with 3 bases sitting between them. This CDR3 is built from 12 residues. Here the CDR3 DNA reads TGTGCCAGCAGCTTGGTCGATCAGCCCCAGCATTTT. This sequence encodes CASSLVDQPQHF.

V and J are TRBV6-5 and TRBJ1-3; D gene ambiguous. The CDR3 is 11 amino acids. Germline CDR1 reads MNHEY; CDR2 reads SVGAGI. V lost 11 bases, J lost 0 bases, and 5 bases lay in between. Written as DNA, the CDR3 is TGTGCCGGAGACTCTGGAAACACCATATATTTT. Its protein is CAGDSGNTIYF.

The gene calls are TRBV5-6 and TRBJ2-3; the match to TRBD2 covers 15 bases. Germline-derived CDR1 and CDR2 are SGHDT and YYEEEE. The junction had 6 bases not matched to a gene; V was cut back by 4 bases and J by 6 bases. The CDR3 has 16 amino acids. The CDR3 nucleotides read TGTGCCAGCAGCCCACCGGGGACTAGCGGGGGGGATACGCAGTATTTT. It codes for CASSPPGTSGGDTQYF. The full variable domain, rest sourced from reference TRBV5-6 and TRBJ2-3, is DAGVTQSPTHLIKTRGQQVTLRCSPKSGHDTVSWYQQALGQGPQFIFQYYEEEERQRGNFPDRFSGHQFPNYSSELNVNALLLGDSALYLCASSPPGTSGGDTQYFGPGTRLTVL.

The DNA of the CDR3 is TGTGCCAGCAGCTCACTCGGGGGGCCCACAGATACGCAGTATTTT. As protein: CASSSLGGPTDTQYF. The chain has TRBV11-3 and TRBJ2-3; possibly TRBD2 for D (7 bases). The CDR3 length is 15 residues. Trimming cost V 4 bases and J 2 bases, with 13 bases left between them. Germline loops: CDR1 SGHNT, CDR2 YENEEA.

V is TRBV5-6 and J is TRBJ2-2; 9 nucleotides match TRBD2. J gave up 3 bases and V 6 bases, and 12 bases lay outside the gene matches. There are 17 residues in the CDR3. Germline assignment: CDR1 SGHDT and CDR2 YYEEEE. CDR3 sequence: CASTRGRLAAYTGELFF. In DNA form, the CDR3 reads TGTGCCAGCACCCGGGGACGACTAGCGGCCTACACCGGGGAGCTGTTTTTT.

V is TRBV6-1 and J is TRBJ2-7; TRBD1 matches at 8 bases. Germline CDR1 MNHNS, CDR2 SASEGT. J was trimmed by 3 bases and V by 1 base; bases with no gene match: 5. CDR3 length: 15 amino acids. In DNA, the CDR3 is TGTGCCAGCAGTGAAGGAGGCAGGGGGCACTACGAGCAGTACTTC. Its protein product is CASSEGGRGHYEQYF.

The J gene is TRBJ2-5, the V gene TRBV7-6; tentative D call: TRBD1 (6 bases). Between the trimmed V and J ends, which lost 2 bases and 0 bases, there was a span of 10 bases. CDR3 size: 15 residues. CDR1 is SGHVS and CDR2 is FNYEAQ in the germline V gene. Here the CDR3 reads CASSLRGQNQETQYF. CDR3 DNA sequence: TGTGCCAGCAGCTTACGAGGACAGAACCAAGAGACCCAGTACTTC.

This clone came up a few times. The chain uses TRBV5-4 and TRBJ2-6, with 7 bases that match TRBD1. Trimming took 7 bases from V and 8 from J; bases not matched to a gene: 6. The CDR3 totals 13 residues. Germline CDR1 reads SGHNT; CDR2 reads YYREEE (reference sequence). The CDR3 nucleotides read TGTGCCAGCTTACGGACAGGATCCAACGTCCTGACTTTC. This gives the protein CASLRTGSNVLTF. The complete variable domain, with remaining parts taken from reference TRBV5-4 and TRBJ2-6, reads ETGVTQSPTHLIKTRGQQVTLRCSSQSGHNTVSWYQQALGQGPQFIFQYYREEENGRGNFPPRFSGLQFPNYSSELNVNALELDDSALYLCASLRTGSNVLTFGAGSRLTVL.

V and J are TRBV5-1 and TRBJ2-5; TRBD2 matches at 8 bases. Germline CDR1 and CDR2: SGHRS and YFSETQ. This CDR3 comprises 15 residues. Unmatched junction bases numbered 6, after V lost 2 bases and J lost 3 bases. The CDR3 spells CASSFAGGREETQYF. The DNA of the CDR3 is TGCGCCAGCAGCTTCGCGGGGGGCCGCGAAGAGACCCAGTACTTC.

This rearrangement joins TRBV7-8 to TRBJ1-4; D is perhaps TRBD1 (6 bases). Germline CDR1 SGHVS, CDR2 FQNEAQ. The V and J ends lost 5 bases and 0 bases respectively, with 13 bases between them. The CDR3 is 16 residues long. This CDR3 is CASSDYRVPTNEKLFF. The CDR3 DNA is TGTGCCAGCAGCGACTACAGGGTCCCAACTAATGAAAAACTGTTTTTT.

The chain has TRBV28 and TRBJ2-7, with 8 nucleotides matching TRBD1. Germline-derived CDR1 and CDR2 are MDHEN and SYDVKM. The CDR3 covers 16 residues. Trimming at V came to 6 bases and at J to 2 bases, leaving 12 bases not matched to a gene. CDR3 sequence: CASSPPAGGYPYEQYF. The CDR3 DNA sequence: TGTGCCAGCAGCCCCCCGGCAGGGGGCTACCCCTACGAGCAGTACTTC.

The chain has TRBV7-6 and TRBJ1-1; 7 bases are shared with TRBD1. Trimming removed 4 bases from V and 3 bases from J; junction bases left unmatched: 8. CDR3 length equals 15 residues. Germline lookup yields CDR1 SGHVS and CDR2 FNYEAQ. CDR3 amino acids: CASSSQQGSHTEAFF. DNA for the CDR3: TGTGCCAGCAGCTCTCAACAGGGGTCTCACACTGAAGCTTTCTTT.

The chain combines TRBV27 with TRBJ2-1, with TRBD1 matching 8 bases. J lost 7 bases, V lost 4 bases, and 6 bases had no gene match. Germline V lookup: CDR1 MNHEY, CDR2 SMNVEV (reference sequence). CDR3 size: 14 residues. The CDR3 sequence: CASSSGDRWNEQFF. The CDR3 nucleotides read TGTGCCAGCAGTTCAGGGGACAGGTGGAATGAGCAGTTCTTC.

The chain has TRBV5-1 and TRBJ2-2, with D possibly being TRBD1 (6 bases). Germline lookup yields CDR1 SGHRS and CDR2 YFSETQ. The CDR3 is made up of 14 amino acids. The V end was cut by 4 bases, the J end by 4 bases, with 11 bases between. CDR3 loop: CASSVGGPTGELFF. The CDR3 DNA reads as TGCGCCAGCAGCGTAGGGGGTCCCACCGGGGAGCTGTTTTTT.

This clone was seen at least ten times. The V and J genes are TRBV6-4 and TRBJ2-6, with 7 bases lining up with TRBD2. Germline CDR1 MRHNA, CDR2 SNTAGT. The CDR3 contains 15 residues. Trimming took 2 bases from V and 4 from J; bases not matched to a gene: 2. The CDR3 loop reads CASSDSGDGANVLTF. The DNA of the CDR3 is TGTGCCAGCAGTGACAGCGGGGACGGGGCCAACGTCCTGACTTTC.

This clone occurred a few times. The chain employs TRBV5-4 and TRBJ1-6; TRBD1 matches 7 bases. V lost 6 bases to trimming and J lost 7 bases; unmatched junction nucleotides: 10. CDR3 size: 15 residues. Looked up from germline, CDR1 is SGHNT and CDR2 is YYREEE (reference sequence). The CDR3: CASTDTVQGNSPLHF. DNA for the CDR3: TGTGCCAGCACCGATACTGTACAGGGGAATTCACCCCTCCACTTT.